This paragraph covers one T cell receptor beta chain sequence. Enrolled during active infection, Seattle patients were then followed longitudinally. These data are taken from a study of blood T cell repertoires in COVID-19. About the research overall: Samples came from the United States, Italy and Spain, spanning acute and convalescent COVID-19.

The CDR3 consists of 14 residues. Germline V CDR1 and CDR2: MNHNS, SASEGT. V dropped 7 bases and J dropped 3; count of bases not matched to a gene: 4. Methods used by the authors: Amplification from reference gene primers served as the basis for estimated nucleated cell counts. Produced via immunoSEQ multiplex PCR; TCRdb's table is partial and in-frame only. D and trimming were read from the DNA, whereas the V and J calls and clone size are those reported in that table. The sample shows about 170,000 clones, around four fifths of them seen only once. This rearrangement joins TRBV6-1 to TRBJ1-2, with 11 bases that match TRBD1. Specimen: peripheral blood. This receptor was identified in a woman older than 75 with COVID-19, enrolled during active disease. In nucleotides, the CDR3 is TGTGCCAGCACCCTGGGACAGGGGGACTATGGCTACACCTTC. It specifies CASTLGQGDYGYTF.